A selection of T cell receptor beta chains follows, all from one sample in a study of neurological immune-mediated disorders. From the 5' RACE reads, TCRdb called clonotypes with MiXCR, one entry per CDR3 protein. The sample includes some 80,000 distinct CDR3 sequences, around 4% seen only once; the top ten take 5% to 6%. The sample comprised PBMCs. These receptors originate from a woman aged 60 to 75 with multiple sclerosis. CDR3s include the opening cysteine and the closing phenylalanine or tryptophan. Each record gives: J gene, clone size, V gene, D gene, CDR3 DNA, CDR3 protein. The D gene is left open where the match is weak. Some rows have no size entry. The others give once, few or many, or a class for an expanded clone.

>TRBJ1-3|many|TRBV19|-
TGTGCCAGTAGACCTCTGGGGCAGGCTCGAAGGGGAGACACCATATATTTT
CASRPLGQARRGDTIYF
>TRBJ1-1|many|TRBV4-2|TRBD1
TGTGCCAGCAGCCAAGTTGGAGGCCGAACAGGGGGCACTGAAGCTTTCTTT
CASSQVGGRTGGTEAFF
>TRBJ1-1|many|TRBV12-3/TRBV12-4|TRBD1
TGTGCCAGCAGTCAAGGTAGACAGGGAAGGAACACTGAAGCTTTCTTT
CASSQGRQGRNTEAFF
>TRBJ1-2|few|TRBV7-9|-
TGTGCCAGCAGCTTAGACCTAGATGGCTACACCTTC
CASSLDLDGYTF
>TRBJ2-1|many|TRBV5-6|TRBD1
TGTGCCAGCAGCTTGGGAAACAGGGGGTTCATGGGCTCCTACAATGAGCAGTTCTTC
CASSLGNRGFMGSYNEQFF
>TRBJ1-1|-|TRBV3-1|-
TGTGCCAGCGATATTGGAGGGAATGAAGCTTTCTTT
CASDIGGNEAFF
>TRBJ1-2|many|TRBV21-1|-
TGTGCCAGCAGCAAGATGGGAGGGGGCGGCTATGGCTACACCTTC
CASSKMGGGGYGYTF
>TRBJ1-3|many|TRBV6-5|-
TGTGCCAGCAGCCATGGGGATTCCAGGGGAAGCACCATATATTTT
CASSHGDSRGSTIYF
>TRBJ1-1|many|TRBV20-1|-
TGCAGTGCTAGAGATTATAGGGAAAGGGTGGACACTGAAGCTTTCTTT
CSARDYRERVDTEAFF
>TRBJ2-1|many|TRBV20-1|TRBD2
TGCAGTGCTACCCTAGCGGGTGAGCAGTTCTTC
CSATLAGEQFF
>TRBJ2-2|many|TRBV7-7|-
TGTGCTAGCAGCCCACTCGGGGGAGGTGACACCGGGGAGCTGTTTTTT
CASSPLGGGDTGELFF
>TRBJ1-1|many|TRBV3-1|TRBD1
TGTGCCAGCAGCCAGGGGACAGCGAACACTGAAGCTTTCTTT
CASSQGTANTEAFF
>TRBJ2-2|many|TRBV29-1|-
TGCAGCGTTGGTGCCGGGGAGCTGTTTTTT
CSVGAGELFF
>TRBJ1-5|many|TRBV12-3/TRBV12-4|TRBD1
TGTGCCAGCAGTTTAGGGACAGGGAATGTGGGCAATCAGCCCCAGCATTTT
CASSLGTGNVGNQPQHF
>TRBJ2-3|many|TRBV6-5|-
TGTGCCAGCAGTTACACCGGTTTGGCAGATACGCAGTATTTT
CASSYTGLADTQYF
>TRBJ2-7|many|TRBV7-8|-
TGTGCCAGCAGCTTAGCGGTCACAGGGTCCTACGAGCAGTACTTC
CASSLAVTGSYEQYF
>TRBJ2-7|many|TRBV28|-
TGTGCCAGCAGTTTGGGCGGGTCGGCCTACGAGCAGTACTTC
CASSLGGSAYEQYF